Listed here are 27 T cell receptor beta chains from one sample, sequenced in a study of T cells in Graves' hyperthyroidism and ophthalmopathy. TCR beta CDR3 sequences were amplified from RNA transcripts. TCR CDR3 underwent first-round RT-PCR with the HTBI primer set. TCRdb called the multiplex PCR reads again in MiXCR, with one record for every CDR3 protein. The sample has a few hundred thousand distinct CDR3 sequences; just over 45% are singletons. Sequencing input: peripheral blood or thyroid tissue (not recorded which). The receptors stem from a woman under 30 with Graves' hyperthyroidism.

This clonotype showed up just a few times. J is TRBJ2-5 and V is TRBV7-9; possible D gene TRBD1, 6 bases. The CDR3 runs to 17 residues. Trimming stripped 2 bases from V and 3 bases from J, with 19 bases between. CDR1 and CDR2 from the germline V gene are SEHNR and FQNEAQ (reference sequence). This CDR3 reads CASSLTPQGILEETQYF. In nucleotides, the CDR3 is TGTGCCAGCAGCTTAACCCCTCAGGGGATCTTAGAAGAGACCCAGTACTTC.

Here the CDR3 reads CASTLGGTAGYTF. The CDR3 nucleotides are TGTGCCAGCACCTTGGGGGGCACGGCTGGCTACACCTTC. The rearrangement links TRBV7-2 to TRBJ1-2, with D maybe TRBD1 (6 bases). V was shortened by 7 bases and J by 7 bases, with 16 bases between the two germline ends. The V gene's germline CDR1 is SGHTA and CDR2 FQGNSA. This CDR3 comprises 13 residues.

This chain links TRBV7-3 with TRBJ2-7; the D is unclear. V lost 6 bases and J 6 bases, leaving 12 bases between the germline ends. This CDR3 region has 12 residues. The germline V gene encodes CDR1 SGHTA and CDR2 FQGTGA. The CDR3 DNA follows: TGTGCCAGCAGTTCCGGAGACCTCGAGCAGTACTTC. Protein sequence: CASSSGDLEQYF.

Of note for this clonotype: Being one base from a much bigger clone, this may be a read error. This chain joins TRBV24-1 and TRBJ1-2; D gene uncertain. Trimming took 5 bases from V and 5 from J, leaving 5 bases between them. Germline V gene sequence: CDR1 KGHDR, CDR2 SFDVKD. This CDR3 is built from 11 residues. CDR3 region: CATSAAYGYTF. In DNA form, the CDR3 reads TGTGCCACCAGTGCAGCTTATGGCTACACCTTC.

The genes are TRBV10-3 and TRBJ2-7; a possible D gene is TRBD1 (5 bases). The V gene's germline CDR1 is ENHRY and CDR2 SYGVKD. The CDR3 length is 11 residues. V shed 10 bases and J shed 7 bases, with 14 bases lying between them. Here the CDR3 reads CATSQGNEQYF. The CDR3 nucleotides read TGTGCCACCAGCCAGGGCAATGAGCAGTACTTC.

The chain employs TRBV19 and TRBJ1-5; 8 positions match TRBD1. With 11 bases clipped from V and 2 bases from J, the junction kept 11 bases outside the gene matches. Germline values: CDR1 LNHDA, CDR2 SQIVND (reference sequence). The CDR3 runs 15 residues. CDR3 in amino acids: CAWSLTGQGNQPQHF. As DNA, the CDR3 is TGTGCCTGGAGTCTGACGGGACAGGGCAATCAGCCCCAGCATTTT.

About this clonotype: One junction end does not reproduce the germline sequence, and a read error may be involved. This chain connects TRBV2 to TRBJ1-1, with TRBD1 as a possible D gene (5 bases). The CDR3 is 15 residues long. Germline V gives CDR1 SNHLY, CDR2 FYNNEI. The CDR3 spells CAGSRTGLLNTEAFF. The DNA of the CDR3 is TGTGCCGGCAGCCGGACGGGACTACTGAACACTGAAGCTTTCTTT.

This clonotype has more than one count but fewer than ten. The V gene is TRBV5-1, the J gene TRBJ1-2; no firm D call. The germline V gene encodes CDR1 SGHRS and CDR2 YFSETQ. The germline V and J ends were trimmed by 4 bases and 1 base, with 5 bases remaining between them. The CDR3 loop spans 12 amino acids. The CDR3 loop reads CASSRYNYGYTF. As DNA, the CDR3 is TGCGCCAGCAGCCGTTATAACTATGGCTACACCTTC.

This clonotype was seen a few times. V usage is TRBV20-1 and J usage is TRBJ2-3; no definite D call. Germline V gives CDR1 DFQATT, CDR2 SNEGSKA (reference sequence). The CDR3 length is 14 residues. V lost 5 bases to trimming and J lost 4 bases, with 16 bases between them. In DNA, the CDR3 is TGCAGTGCTGCCCTGATGGGGTCCGCAGATACGCAGTATTTT. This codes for CSAALMGSADTQYF.

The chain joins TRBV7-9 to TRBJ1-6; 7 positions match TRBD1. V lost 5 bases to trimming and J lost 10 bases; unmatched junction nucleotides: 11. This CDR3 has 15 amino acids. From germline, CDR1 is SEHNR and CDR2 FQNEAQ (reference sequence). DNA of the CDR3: TGTGCCAGCAGCCAATTACAGGGGTTTAGCTCACCCCTCCACTTT. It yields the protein CASSQLQGFSSPLHF.

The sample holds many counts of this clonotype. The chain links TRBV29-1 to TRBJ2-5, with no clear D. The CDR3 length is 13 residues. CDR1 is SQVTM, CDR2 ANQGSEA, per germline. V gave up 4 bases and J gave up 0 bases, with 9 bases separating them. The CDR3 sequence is CSVGRTNQETQYF. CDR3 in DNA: TGCAGCGTTGGGAGAACTAACCAAGAGACCCAGTACTTC.

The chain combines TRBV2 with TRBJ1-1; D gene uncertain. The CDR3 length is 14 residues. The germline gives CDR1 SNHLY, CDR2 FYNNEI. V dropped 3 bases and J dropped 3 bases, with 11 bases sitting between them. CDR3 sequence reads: CASSDRSDDTEAFF. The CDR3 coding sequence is TGTGCCAGCAGTGACCGTAGTGATGACACTGAAGCTTTCTTT.

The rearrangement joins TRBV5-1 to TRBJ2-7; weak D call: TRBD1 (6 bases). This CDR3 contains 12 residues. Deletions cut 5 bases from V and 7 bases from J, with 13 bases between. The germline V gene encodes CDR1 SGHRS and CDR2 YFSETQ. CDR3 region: CASSYTRGEQYF. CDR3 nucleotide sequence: TGCGCCAGCAGTTACACGAGGGGGGAGCAGTACTTC.

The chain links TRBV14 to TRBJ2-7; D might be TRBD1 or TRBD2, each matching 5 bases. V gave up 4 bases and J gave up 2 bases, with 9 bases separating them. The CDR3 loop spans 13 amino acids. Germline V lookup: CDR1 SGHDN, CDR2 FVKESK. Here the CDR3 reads CASSRGRAYEQYF. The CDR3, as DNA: TGTGCCAGCAGCCGGGGACGAGCCTACGAGCAGTACTTC.

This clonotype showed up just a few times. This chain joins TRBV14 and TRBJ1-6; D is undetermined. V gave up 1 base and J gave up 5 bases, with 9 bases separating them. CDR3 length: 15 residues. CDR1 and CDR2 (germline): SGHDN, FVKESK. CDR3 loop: CASSQVAGHNSPLHF. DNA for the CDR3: TGTGCCAGCAGCCAAGTGGCGGGTCATAATTCACCCCTCCACTTT.

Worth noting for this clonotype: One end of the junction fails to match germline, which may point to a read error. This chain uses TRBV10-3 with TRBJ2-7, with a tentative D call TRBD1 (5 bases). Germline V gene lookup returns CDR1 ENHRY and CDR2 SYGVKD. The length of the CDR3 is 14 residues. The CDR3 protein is CASSGRARGYEQYF. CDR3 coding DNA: TGTGCCAGCAGTGGTAGGGCTAGGGGCTACGAGCAGTACTTC.

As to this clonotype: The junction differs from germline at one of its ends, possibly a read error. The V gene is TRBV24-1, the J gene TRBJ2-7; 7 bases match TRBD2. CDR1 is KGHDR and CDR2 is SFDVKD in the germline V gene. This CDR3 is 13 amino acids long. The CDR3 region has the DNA TGCAGTGCCAGCCCCACTAGCGTTACCGAGCAGTACTTC. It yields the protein CSASPTSVTEQYF.

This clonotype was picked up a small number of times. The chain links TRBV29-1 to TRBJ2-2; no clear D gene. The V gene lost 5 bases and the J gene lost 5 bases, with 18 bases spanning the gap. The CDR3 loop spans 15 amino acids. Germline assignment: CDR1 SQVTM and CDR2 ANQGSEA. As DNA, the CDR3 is TGCAGCGTTTCCAGTGTAGCTCCCGGAACCGGGGAGCTGTTTTTT. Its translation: CSVSSVAPGTGELFF.

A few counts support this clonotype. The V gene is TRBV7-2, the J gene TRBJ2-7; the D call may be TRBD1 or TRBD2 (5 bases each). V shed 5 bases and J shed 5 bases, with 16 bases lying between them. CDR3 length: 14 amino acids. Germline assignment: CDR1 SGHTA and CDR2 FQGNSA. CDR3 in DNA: TGTGCCAGCAGCACCGGGAAGGACATCGACGAGCAGTACTTC. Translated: CASSTGKDIDEQYF. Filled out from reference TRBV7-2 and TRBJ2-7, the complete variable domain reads GAGVSQSPSNKVTEKGKDVELRCDPISGHTALYWYRQSLGQGLEFLIYFQGNSAPDKSGLPSDRFSAERTGGSVSTLTIQRTQQEDSAVYLCASSTGKDIDEQYFGPGTRLTVT.

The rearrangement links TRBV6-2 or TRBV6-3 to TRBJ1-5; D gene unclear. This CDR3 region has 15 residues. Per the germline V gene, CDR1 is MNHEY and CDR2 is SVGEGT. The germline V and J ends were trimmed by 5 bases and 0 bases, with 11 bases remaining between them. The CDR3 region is CASSPQDHSNQPQHF. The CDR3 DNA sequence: TGTGCCAGCAGTCCCCAGGATCATAGCAATCAGCCCCAGCATTTT.

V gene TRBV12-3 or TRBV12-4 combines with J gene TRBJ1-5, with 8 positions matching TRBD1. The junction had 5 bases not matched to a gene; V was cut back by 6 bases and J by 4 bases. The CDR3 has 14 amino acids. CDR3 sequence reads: CASRATGGNQPQHF. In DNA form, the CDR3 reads TGTGCCAGCAGAGCTACAGGGGGGAATCAGCCCCAGCATTTT.

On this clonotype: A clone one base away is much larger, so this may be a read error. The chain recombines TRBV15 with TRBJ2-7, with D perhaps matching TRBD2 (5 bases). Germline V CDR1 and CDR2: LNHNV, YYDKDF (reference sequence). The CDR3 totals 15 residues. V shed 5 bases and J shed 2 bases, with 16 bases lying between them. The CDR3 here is CATSWKLANAYEQYF. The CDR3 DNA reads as TGTGCCACCAGCTGGAAGCTAGCTAACGCCTACGAGCAGTACTTC. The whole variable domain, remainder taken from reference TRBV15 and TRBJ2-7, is DAMVIQNPRYQVTQFGKPVTLSCSQTLNHNVMYWYQQKSSQAPKLLFHYYDKDFNNEADTPDNFQSRRPNTSFCFLDIRSPGLGDTAMYLCATSWKLANAYEQYFGPGTRLTVT.

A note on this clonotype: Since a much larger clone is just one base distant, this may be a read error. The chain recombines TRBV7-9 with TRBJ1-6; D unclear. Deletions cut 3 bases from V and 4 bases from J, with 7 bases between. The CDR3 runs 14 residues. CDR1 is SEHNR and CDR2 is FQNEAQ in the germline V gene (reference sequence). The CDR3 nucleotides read TGTGCCAGCAGCTTTGGGCTTTATAATTCACCCCTCCACTTT. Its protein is CASSFGLYNSPLHF.

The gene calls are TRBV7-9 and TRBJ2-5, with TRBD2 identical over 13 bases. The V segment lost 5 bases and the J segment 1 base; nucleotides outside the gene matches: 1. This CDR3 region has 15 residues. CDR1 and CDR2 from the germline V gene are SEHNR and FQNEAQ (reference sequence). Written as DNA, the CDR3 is TGTGCCAGCAGCGGGACTAGCGGGACCCAAGAGACCCAGTACTTC. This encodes CASSGTSGTQETQYF.

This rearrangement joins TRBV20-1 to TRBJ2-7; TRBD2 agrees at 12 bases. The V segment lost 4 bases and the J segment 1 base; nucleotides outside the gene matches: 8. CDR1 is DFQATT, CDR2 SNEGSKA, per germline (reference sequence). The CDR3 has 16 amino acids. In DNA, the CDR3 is TGCAGTGCTACCTCCCCAGGACTAGCGGGATCCTACGAGCAGTACTTC. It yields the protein CSATSPGLAGSYEQYF.

This CDR3 reads CASSYLGGVNTEAFF. The CDR3 DNA follows: TGTGCCAGCAGTTACTTGGGGGGGGTGAACACTGAAGCTTTCTTT. The chain has TRBV6-5 and TRBJ1-1; D possibly corresponds to TRBD1 (5 bases). The CDR3 runs 15 residues. Germline assignment: CDR1 MNHEY and CDR2 SVGAGI. V shed 1 base and J shed 0 bases, with 9 bases lying between them.

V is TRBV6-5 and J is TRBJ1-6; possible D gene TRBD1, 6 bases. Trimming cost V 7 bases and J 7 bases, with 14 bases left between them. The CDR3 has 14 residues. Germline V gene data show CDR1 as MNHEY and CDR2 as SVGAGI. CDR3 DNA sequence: TGTGCCAGCAAAACCACAGGGTTCAATTCACCCCTCCACTTT. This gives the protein CASKTTGFNSPLHF.